These 28 T cell receptor beta chains share one sample of origin, sequenced in a study of cytomegalovirus exposure and HLA in healthy donors. PCR primers comprised 60 Vbeta and 13 Jbeta primers. Repertoires were generated with immunoSEQ multiplex PCR, while TCRdb's copy carries only in-frame clones and drops some. Of around 120,000 clones in the sample, 74% were seen once. The sample comprised PBMCs. The source of these receptors is a man aged 45-65 years in good health and CMV-seropositive.

V and J are TRBV5-1 and TRBJ2-3; 14 bases are shared with TRBD2. Germline V gives CDR1 SGHRS, CDR2 YFSETQ. The V segment lost 3 bases and the J segment 5 bases; nucleotides outside the gene matches: 5. The CDR3 covers 16 residues. CDR3 DNA sequence: TGCGCCAGCAGCTGGGGACTAGCGGGAGCGGAAGATACGCAGTATTTT. It translates to CASSWGLAGAEDTQYF.

The rearrangement links TRBV7-9 to TRBJ2-7, with TRBD1 identical over 8 bases. The germline V gene has CDR1 SEHNR and CDR2 FQNEAQ (reference sequence). The V gene end was trimmed by 5 bases and the J gene end by 6 bases; junction bases not matched to a gene: 9. The CDR3 consists of 14 residues. CDR3 DNA sequence: TGTGCCAGCAGCACCGACAGGGGAACGAGCGAGCAGTACTTC. Its protein product is CASSTDRGTSEQYF.

The chain links TRBV27 to TRBJ1-1; D is ambiguous. The V end lost 3 bases, the J end lost 0 bases, and 8 bases lay between the germline ends. Germline V gene sequence: CDR1 MNHEY, CDR2 SMNVEV (reference sequence). The CDR3 runs to 14 residues. The CDR3 is CASSLRVMNTEAFF. CDR3 nucleotide sequence: TGTGCCAGCAGTTTGAGAGTTATGAACACTGAAGCTTTCTTT.

J is TRBJ2-1 and V is TRBV19, with 8 bases identical to TRBD2. The CDR3 runs 15 residues. After removal of 1 base from V and 9 bases from J, the junction contained 8 bases not matched to a gene. Germline V CDR1 and CDR2: LNHDA, SQIVND (reference sequence). The CDR3 bases are TGTGCCAGTAGTATAGGGACTAGCCCCACAGCTGAGCAGTTCTTC. Encoded protein: CASSIGTSPTAEQFF.

This chain connects TRBV2 to TRBJ1-1; TRBD1 matches 8 bases. CDR3 length: 14 residues. Germline assignment: CDR1 SNHLY and CDR2 FYNNEI. V dropped 8 bases and J dropped 3; count of bases not matched to a gene: 8. CDR3 DNA: TGTGCCAGCGCCTTCAGGGGGCTGGACACTGAAGCTTTCTTT. Protein: CASAFRGLDTEAFF. Combining the CDR3 with reference TRBV2 and TRBJ1-1 gives the whole variable domain EPEVTQTPSHQVTQMGQEVILRCVPISNHLYFYWYRQILGQKVEFLVSFYNNEISEKSEIFDDQFSVERPDGSNFTLKIRSTKLEDSAMYFCASAFRGLDTEAFFGQGTRLTVV.

Written as DNA, the CDR3 is TGTGCCAGCAGCCAGTCAGGACTAGAGACCCAGTACTTC. Translating gives CASSQSGLETQYF. V usage is TRBV14 and J usage is TRBJ2-5; D possibly corresponds to TRBD2 (5 bases). CDR1 is SGHDN, CDR2 FVKESK, per germline. There are 13 residues in the CDR3. V was trimmed by 3 bases and J by 4 bases, leaving 9 bases between them.

This rearrangement joins TRBV6-6 to TRBJ2-6, with TRBD1 identical over 7 bases. Germline-derived CDR1 and CDR2 are MNHNY and SVGAGI (reference sequence). The ends lost 5 bases at V and 4 bases at J; junction bases unmatched: 2. The CDR3 covers 14 residues. Written as DNA, the CDR3 is TGTGCCAGCAGTACAGGGGTCGGGGCCAACGTCCTGACTTTC. Translating gives CASSTGVGANVLTF.

The chain carries TRBV5-4 and TRBJ2-5; TRBD1 might be the D (7 bases). Per germline, CDR1 SGHNT and CDR2 YYREEE (reference sequence). The length of the CDR3 is 15 residues. V lost 3 bases to trimming and J lost 4 bases, with 16 bases between them. CDR3 coding DNA: TGTGCCAGCAGCTCCTCGACAGGGACTCCAGAGACCCAGTACTTC. It translates to CASSSSTGTPETQYF.

The V call is TRBV2, the J call TRBJ2-5, with 7 nucleotides matching TRBD1. This CDR3 has 12 amino acids. J gave up 4 bases and V 6 bases, and 2 bases lay outside the gene matches. CDR1 and CDR2 from the germline V gene are SNHLY and FYNNEI. The CDR3 reads CASRTGPETQYF. The CDR3 nucleotides are TGTGCCAGCAGGACAGGGCCAGAGACCCAGTACTTC.

The CDR3 DNA reads TGCGCCAGCAGTGAGCGGAGGGGGAACACCGGGGAGCTGTTTTTT. This codes for CASSERRGNTGELFF. The chain links TRBV10-1 to TRBJ2-2, with D perhaps matching TRBD2 (6 bases). This CDR3 spans 15 amino acids. Germline V gives CDR1 WNHNN, CDR2 SYGVQD (reference sequence). The V end was cut by 2 bases, the J end by 1 base, with 8 bases between.

The chain uses TRBV5-1 and TRBJ2-5; 12 bases match TRBD2. Germline values: CDR1 SGHRS, CDR2 YFSETQ. CDR3 length: 13 residues. Trimming took 8 bases from V and 5 from J; bases not matched to a gene: 4. CDR3: CASSSGGDETQYF. The CDR3 DNA reads TGCGCCAGTTCTAGCGGGGGGGACGAGACCCAGTACTTC. The full variable domain, its missing parts supplied by reference TRBV5-1 and TRBJ2-5, is KAGVTQTPRYLIKTRGQQVTLSCSPISGHRSVSWYQQTPGQGLQFLFEYFSETQRNKGNFPGRFSGRQFSNSRSEMNVSTLELGDSALYLCASSSGGDETQYFGPGTRLLVL.

The table lists this clone with a few counts. The CDR3 spells CASSSGQGASSNGYTF. The CDR3 bases are TGCGCCAGCAGCTCGGGACAGGGGGCCAGTTCAAATGGCTACACCTTC. The V gene is TRBV5-1, the J gene TRBJ1-2; 12 bases align to TRBD1. Germline CDR1 SGHRS, CDR2 YFSETQ. The CDR3 is 16 amino acids. V trimming: 3 bases; J trimming: 6 bases; junction bases outside the gene matches: 9.

In this sample, this clone turned up a few times. The chain joins TRBV18 to TRBJ1-3; the D is unclear. The CDR3 loop spans 18 amino acids. The germline CDR1 and CDR2 sequences are KGHSH and LQKENI. Trimming stripped 2 bases from V and 4 bases from J, with 21 bases between. In DNA, the CDR3 is TGTGCCAGCTCACCAAAGGCAGGATTCCTCTCCTCCGGAAACACCATATATTTT. It is translated as CASSPKAGFLSSGNTIYF.

This clone occurred a few times. This chain connects TRBV7-8 to TRBJ2-2; 11 nucleotides line up with TRBD2. V gave up 3 bases and J gave up 4 bases; unmatched junction bases: 7. Germline loops: CDR1 SGHVS, CDR2 FQNEAQ. CDR3 length: 17 residues. The CDR3 loop is CASSFRRLAGSTGELFF. CDR3 sequence (DNA): TGTGCCAGCAGCTTCAGAAGACTAGCGGGGTCCACCGGGGAGCTGTTTTTT.

This clone was seen more than once but under ten times. V gene TRBV7-9 combines with J gene TRBJ2-1; 14 nucleotides align to TRBD2. Germline assignment: CDR1 SEHNR and CDR2 FQNEAQ (reference sequence). The J segment lost 1 base and the V segment lost 3 bases, leaving 8 bases of the junction unmatched. CDR3 size: 19 residues. The CDR3 sequence: CASSFMGLAGVGSYNEQFF. CDR3 bases: TGTGCCAGCAGCTTTATGGGACTAGCGGGAGTTGGGTCCTACAATGAGCAGTTCTTC.

This chain connects TRBV12-5 to TRBJ2-2; TRBD2 matches at 12 bases. This CDR3 has 16 residues. The germline CDR1 and CDR2 sequences are LGHNT and FRNRAP. V shed 4 bases, J shed 3 bases, and the junction held 3 bases outside the gene matches. The CDR3: CASGWTSGEYTGELFF. CDR3 DNA sequence: TGTGCTAGTGGTTGGACTAGCGGGGAGTACACCGGGGAGCTGTTTTTT.

The chain has TRBV30 and TRBJ1-1, with D uncertain. The CDR3 consists of 16 residues. Per germline, CDR1 GTSNPN and CDR2 SVGIG (reference sequence). Trimming left V 2 bases short and J 5 bases short, with 21 bases between. CDR3 nucleotide sequence: TGTGCCTGGAGTAAAAAACTCCAGGTCCGGGAAACTGAAGCTTTCTTT. This codes for CAWSKKLQVRETEAFF.

The chain is built from TRBV19 and TRBJ2-5; 10 bases are a match to TRBD2. CDR1 LNHDA and CDR2 SQIVND come from the germline V gene (reference sequence). J was trimmed by 5 bases and V by 3 bases; bases with no gene match: 15. CDR3 length: 18 amino acids. This CDR3 reads CASSIYFGVAGGRETQYF. CDR3 nucleotides: TGTGCCAGTAGTATCTATTTCGGGGTAGCGGGGGGCCGGGAGACCCAGTACTTC.

This clone was seen a single time. V is TRBV19 and J is TRBJ2-5; no firm D call. The V gene's germline CDR1 is LNHDA and CDR2 SQIVND (reference sequence). The CDR3 spans 15 residues. V lost 6 bases and J 1 base, leaving 15 bases between the germline ends. CDR3 DNA sequence: TGTGCCAGTAGCCCCCCAGGCCAAGCCCAAGAGACCCAGTACTTC. Translating it yields CASSPPGQAQETQYF. Variable domain in full (rest from reference TRBV19 and TRBJ2-5): DGGITQSPKYLFRKEGQNVTLSCEQNLNHDAMYWYRQDPGQGLRLIYYSQIVNDFQKGDIAEGYSVSREKKESFPLTVTSAQKNPTAFYLCASSPPGQAQETQYFGPGTRLLVL.

This clone turned up a few times. J is TRBJ1-5 and V is TRBV19, with 8 bases that match TRBD1. Germline CDR1 is LNHDA and CDR2 is SQIVND (reference sequence). The CDR3 is 18 residues long. Trimming cost V 7 bases and J 0 bases; bases outside gene matches: 14. CDR3 amino acids: CASKRGAQGAYSNQPQHF. DNA of the CDR3: TGTGCCAGTAAAAGGGGTGCGCAGGGGGCTTATAGCAATCAGCCCCAGCATTTT.

V gene TRBV6-6 combines with J gene TRBJ2-7; 8 bases map to TRBD2. V gave up 9 bases and J gave up 11 bases; unmatched junction bases: 9. The germline gives CDR1 MNHNY, CDR2 SVGAGI (reference sequence). This CDR3 has 11 residues. CDR3 nucleotides: TGTGCCAGTTCGTCCGGGACTAGGGAGTACTTC. Its protein product is CASSSGTREYF.

The rearrangement joins TRBV19 to TRBJ2-7, with D possibly TRBD2 on 6 matching bases. CDR3 size: 14 residues. Trimming removed 3 bases from V and 0 bases from J, with 9 bases in between. Germline assignment: CDR1 LNHDA and CDR2 SQIVND (reference sequence). CDR3: CASSISGVSYEQYF. Here the CDR3 DNA reads TGTGCCAGTAGTATTTCGGGGGTCTCCTACGAGCAGTACTTC.

This clone is labeled as medium-sized (0.01 to 0.1%). The rearrangement joins TRBV7-9 to TRBJ1-2; D remains unclear. V lost 3 bases to trimming and J lost 0 bases, with 5 bases between them. CDR1 and CDR2 from the germline V gene are SEHNR and FQNEAQ (reference sequence). The CDR3 loop spans 13 amino acids. The CDR3: CASSFETNYGYTF. The CDR3 nucleotides read TGTGCCAGCAGCTTTGAGACTAACTATGGCTACACCTTC.

This clone was found a few times. The J gene is TRBJ2-7, the V gene TRBV14; D perhaps matches TRBD2 (5 bases). Per the germline V gene, CDR1 is SGHDN and CDR2 is FVKESK. The CDR3 runs to 13 residues. V lost 3 bases to trimming and J lost 1 base, with 7 bases between them. The CDR3 region is CASSQWTSYEQYF. For the CDR3, the DNA is TGTGCCAGCAGCCAGTGGACTTCCTACGAGCAGTACTTC. The whole variable domain, filled in from reference TRBV14 and TRBJ2-7, reads EAGVTQFPSHSVIEKGQTVTLRCDPISGHDNLYWYRRVMGKEIKFLLHFVKESKQDESGMPNNRFLAERTGGTYSTLKVQPAELEDSGVYFCASSQWTSYEQYFGPGTRLTVT.

CDR3 coding DNA: TGTGCCTGGAGGCGGGAGAGAAACGAGCAGTACTTC. It specifies CAWRRERNEQYF. J is TRBJ2-7 and V is TRBV30; 7 bases align to TRBD2. Germline CDR1 GTSNPN, CDR2 SVGIG (reference sequence). J was trimmed by 5 bases and V by 3 bases; bases with no gene match: 4. CDR3 length: 12 amino acids. Full variable domain (missing parts from reference TRBV30 and TRBJ2-7): SQTIHQWPATLVQPVGSPLSLECTVEGTSNPNLYWYRQAAGRGLQLLFYSVGIGQISSEVPQNLSASRPQDRQFILSSKKLLLSDSGFYLCAWRRERNEQYFGPGTRLTVT.

This clone has a handful of counts. The rearrangement uses TRBV28 and TRBJ1-3, with D possibly matching TRBD1 (6 bases). V was clipped by 3 bases and J by 5 bases, with 8 bases between them. This CDR3 spans 13 amino acids. Germline-derived CDR1 and CDR2 are MDHEN and SYDVKM. The CDR3 nucleotides read TGTGCCAGCAGTTTTAGGGGGAGAAACACCATATATTTT. This encodes CASSFRGRNTIYF.

This clone was seen only a few times. The J gene is TRBJ1-1, the V gene TRBV7-3; D is unclear. This CDR3 region has 14 residues. Germline V CDR1 and CDR2: SGHTA, FQGTGA. V lost 0 bases and J 14 bases, leaving 19 bases between the germline ends. CDR3 amino acids: CASSLTGEISQSFF. The CDR3, as DNA: TGTGCCAGCAGCTTAACCGGGGAGATAAGCCAATCCTTCTTT.

This clone showed up just a few times. The V gene is TRBV9, the J gene TRBJ1-2; 10 positions agree with TRBD1. The length of the CDR3 is 15 residues. Losses at the gene ends were 4 bases for V and 9 bases for J; bases not matched to a gene: 12. CDR1 SGDLS and CDR2 YYNGEE come from the germline V gene. As DNA, the CDR3 is TGTGCCAGCAGCCTGTGGACAGGGGGATTAGTCAGCTACACCTTC. This translates into CASSLWTGGLVSYTF.